These 20 T cell receptor beta chains came from one sample sequenced in a study of blood T cell repertoires in COVID-19. Assay used: immunoSEQ multiplex PCR; TCRdb lists only in-frame clones, some missing. Of over 300,000 clones in the sample, about 86% were seen once. Source material: peripheral blood. The receptors here all came from a woman aged 45-65 years with acute or convalescent COVID-19.

The chain uses TRBV29-1 and TRBJ2-7; D gene unclear. The length of the CDR3 is 12 residues. CDR1 SQVTM and CDR2 ANQGSEA come from the germline V gene. The V and J ends lost 2 bases and 6 bases respectively, with 11 bases between them. CDR3 sequence reads: CSVELVRSEQYF. CDR3 coding DNA: TGCAGCGTTGAATTAGTGAGGAGCGAGCAGTACTTC.

The chain carries TRBV29-1 and TRBJ1-1; D is possibly TRBD1 (5 bases). CDR1 and CDR2 (germline): SQVTM, ANQGSEA. Deletions cut 3 bases from V and 0 bases from J, with 5 bases between. The CDR3 length is 12 residues. DNA of the CDR3: TGCAGCGTTGACAGGGTGAACACTGAAGCTTTCTTT. It specifies CSVDRVNTEAFF.

V is TRBV11-2 and J is TRBJ2-3; D not certain. V gave up 2 bases and J gave up 6 bases, with 12 bases separating them. The CDR3 runs 14 residues. CDR1 is SGHAT and CDR2 is FQNNGV in the germline V gene. Written as DNA, the CDR3 is TGTGCCAGCAGCTTAAACCTAGTTGCGGATACGCAGTATTTT. Amino acids: CASSLNLVADTQYF.

V is TRBV2 and J is TRBJ1-5, with 10 bases identical to TRBD1. There are 12 residues in the CDR3. The germline V gene has CDR1 SNHLY and CDR2 FYNNEI. Trimming took 6 bases from V and 12 from J; bases not matched to a gene: 5. Here the CDR3 reads CASRRGTGDQHF. The CDR3 DNA reads TGTGCCAGCAGGAGGGGGACAGGGGACCAGCATTTT.

The V gene is TRBV5-6, the J gene TRBJ1-2, with D perhaps matching TRBD1 (6 bases). The CDR3 length is 12 residues. CDR1 SGHDT and CDR2 YYEEEE come from the germline V gene. Trimming took off 4 bases at V and 5 bases at J, with 9 bases between the two ends. The CDR3 spells CASSPGQYGYTF. CDR3 nucleotides: TGTGCCAGCAGCCCCGGACAGTATGGCTACACCTTC.

The V gene is TRBV7-9, the J gene TRBJ1-2; D unclear. Trimming cost V 0 bases and J 5 bases, with 16 bases left between them. This CDR3 is 16 amino acids long. Germline V gives CDR1 SEHNR, CDR2 FQNEAQ (reference sequence). CDR3 in DNA: TGTGCCAGCAGCTTAGCTGCAGGCTCGACCCTTTATGGCTACACCTTC. Its translation: CASSLAAGSTLYGYTF.

This chain connects TRBV7-7 to TRBJ2-1, with no clear D. Germline V CDR1 and CDR2: SSHAT, FNYEAQ (reference sequence). Trimming removed 1 base from V and 7 bases from J, with 8 bases in between. The CDR3 is 13 amino acids. CDR3: CASSLGAVNEQFF. CDR3 DNA sequence: TGTGCCAGCAGCTTAGGGGCAGTTAATGAGCAGTTCTTC.

The chain carries TRBV19 and TRBJ1-5; 9 bases are a match to TRBD1. V lost 9 bases and J lost 2; bases outside the gene matches: 17. Per germline, CDR1 LNHDA and CDR2 SQIVND (reference sequence). There are 18 residues in the CDR3. The CDR3 DNA follows: TGTGCCAGGGACCCCGGACAGGGGATGGGTCTAGGCAATCAGCCCCAGCATTTT. It translates to CARDPGQGMGLGNQPQHF.

This clone has only one observation. CDR3 bases: TGTGCCAGCAGTTCTCAGGGACTAGCTTCCAATGAGCAGTTCTTC. It encodes CASSSQGLASNEQFF. The chain links TRBV7-3 to TRBJ2-1; 9 bases are shared with TRBD2. The germline V gene encodes CDR1 SGHTA and CDR2 FQGTGA. J gave up 6 bases and V 6 bases, and 9 bases lay outside the gene matches. CDR3 length: 15 amino acids.

This chain's CDR3 is CATNSLSFEAFF. The CDR3, as DNA: TGTGCCACCAATTCTTTGAGTTTTGAAGCTTTCTTT. V and J are TRBV6-4 and TRBJ1-1; D gene unclear. Germline CDR1 MRHNA, CDR2 SNTAGT. Between the trimmed V and J ends, which lost 10 bases and 7 bases, there was a span of 16 bases. This CDR3 contains 12 residues.

This rearrangement joins TRBV3-1 (or the pseudogene TRBV3-2) to TRBJ2-1; perhaps TRBD1 as D (6 bases). The ends were cut back, 5 bases at V and 7 bases at J, with 12 bases in the middle. Germline V CDR1 and CDR2: LGHDT, YNNKEL (reference sequence). CDR3 size: 13 residues. Here the CDR3 reads CASSTQQGNEQFF. Here the CDR3 DNA reads TGTGCCAGCAGCACCCAACAGGGAAATGAGCAGTTCTTC.

The chain links TRBV11-2 to TRBJ2-7; 8 nucleotides align to TRBD1. The CDR3 has 15 residues. Per the germline V gene, CDR1 is SGHAT and CDR2 is FQNNGV. Trimming took 1 base from V and 3 from J; bases not matched to a gene: 5. The DNA for the CDR3 is TGTGCCAGCAGCTTAGCTGTGACAGGGGTCTACGAGCAGTACTTC. As protein: CASSLAVTGVYEQYF. Together with reference TRBV11-2 and TRBJ2-7, the CDR3 gives the full variable domain: EAGVAQSPRYKIIEKRQSVAFWCNPISGHATLYWYQQILGQGPKLLIQFQNNGVVDDSQLPKDRFSAERLKGVDSTLKIQPAKLEDSAVYLCASSLAVTGVYEQYFGPGTRLTVT.

This clone appeared a single time. This chain connects TRBV5-6 to TRBJ1-5, with D unclear. The CDR3 extends over 12 amino acids. Trimming shortened V by 0 bases and J by 6 bases, and 4 bases separated the two germline ends. CDR1 is SGHDT and CDR2 is YYEEEE in the germline V gene. The CDR3 coding sequence is TGTGCCAGCAGCTTGGGTAGTCAGCCCCAGCATTTT. Its translation is CASSLGSQPQHF.

The genes are TRBV2 and TRBJ1-6; the D gene is possibly TRBD1 (6 bases). Between the trimmed V and J ends, which lost 7 bases and 5 bases, there was a span of 21 bases. The length of the CDR3 is 17 residues. Germline-derived CDR1 and CDR2 are SNHLY and FYNNEI. CDR3 bases: TGTGCCAGCACCATGACTCGGGGGGGCGGTCATAATTCACCCCTCCACTTT. This translates into CASTMTRGGGHNSPLHF. Full variable domain (remainder filled in from reference TRBV2 and TRBJ1-6): EPEVTQTPSHQVTQMGQEVILRCVPISNHLYFYWYRQILGQKVEFLVSFYNNEISEKSEIFDDQFSVERPDGSNFTLKIRSTKLEDSAMYFCASTMTRGGGHNSPLHFGNGTRLTVT.

V usage is TRBV7-2 and J usage is TRBJ2-1, with 8 bases aligning to TRBD2. CDR3 length equals 13 residues. Germline V gene sequence: CDR1 SGHTA, CDR2 FQGNSA. V lost 1 base and J lost 14; bases outside the gene matches: 7. The CDR3 bases are TGTGCCAGCAGCTTAGATCGGGCGGGGGGCGAGTTCTTC. This codes for CASSLDRAGGEFF.

DNA for the CDR3: TGTGCCTGGAGACAGGACAGGAACTATGGCTACACCTTC. Translated, it gives CAWRQDRNYGYTF. This chain connects TRBV30 to TRBJ1-2; 7 bases are shared with TRBD1. V lost 3 bases to trimming and J lost 2 bases; unmatched junction nucleotides: 3. Germline V gene lookup returns CDR1 GTSNPN and CDR2 SVGIG (reference sequence). The CDR3 contains 13 residues.

V and J are TRBV18 and TRBJ1-2, with 7 bases that match TRBD1. The CDR3 is 14 residues long. Germline V gene sequence: CDR1 KGHSH, CDR2 LQKENI. V lost 0 bases, J lost 3 bases, and 1 base stayed unmatched. CDR3 bases: TGTGCCAGCTCACCACCGGGGACAGACTATGGCTACACCTTC. Translation: CASSPPGTDYGYTF.

The CDR3 bases are TGTGCCAGTAGTACAGGGGGTTCTGATGGCTACACCTTC. Protein sequence: CASSTGGSDGYTF. The rearrangement links TRBV19 to TRBJ1-2; 7 nucleotides match TRBD1. CDR3 length equals 13 residues. Germline CDR1 and CDR2: LNHDA and SQIVND (reference sequence). V lost 4 bases and J lost 6; bases outside the gene matches: 5. The full variable domain, with the rest looked up from reference TRBV19 and TRBJ1-2, is DGGITQSPKYLFRKEGQNVTLSCEQNLNHDAMYWYRQDPGQGLRLIYYSQIVNDFQKGDIAEGYSVSREKKESFPLTVTSAQKNPTAFYLCASSTGGSDGYTFGSGTRLTVV.

The chain employs TRBV14 and TRBJ1-2; D might be TRBD1 (5 bases). The germline gives CDR1 SGHDN, CDR2 FVKESK. The V end was cut by 4 bases, the J end by 2 bases, with 14 bases between. The CDR3 consists of 15 residues. CDR3 in DNA: TGTGCCAGCAGCCTCGGGAGGTGGGGGAACTATGGCTACACCTTC. It specifies CASSLGRWGNYGYTF.

The rearrangement uses TRBV6-6 and TRBJ1-1; 10 bases are shared with TRBD1. The CDR3 spans 15 residues. With 6 bases clipped from V and 4 bases from J, the junction kept 8 bases outside the gene matches. CDR1 and CDR2 from the germline V gene are MNHNY and SVGAGI (reference sequence). The CDR3, as DNA: TGTGCCAGCAGGCCGGGACAGGGGCTTTTCACTGAAGCTTTCTTT. This sequence encodes CASRPGQGLFTEAFF.